This section outlines one T cell receptor (beta chain) sequence together with its context. Its antigen is undetermined. This entry belongs to a study of cytomegalovirus exposure and HLA in healthy donors. Study in general: Of the donors genotyped, several hundred in all, about 81% fell in the Caucasian-associated ancestry cluster.

Whole-study findings and limits: For TCR beta chains, V- and J-gene trimming was later linked to a missense DCLRE1C variant.

13 Jbeta primers and 60 Vbeta primers were used for the PCR. Sequencing was performed with immunoSEQ multiplex PCR; in TCRdb, only in-frame clones are kept and a portion is missing. The repertoire holds around 150,000 clones, around 76% seen once, with roughly 7.1% in the top ten. The clonotype originates from a man aged 35-49 years in good health and CMV-seropositive. The sequencing sample was made of PBMCs.

CDR3 in amino acids: CASSLEAAGGPFF. CDR3 bases: TGTGCCAGCAGCTTGGAGGCAGCGGGGGGTCCGTTCTTC. This chain connects TRBV5-4 to TRBJ2-1; 9 bases line up with TRBD2. Germline trimming cut 0 bases from V and 15 bases from J; bases unmatched to any gene: 7. The CDR3 spans 13 residues. Germline V CDR1 and CDR2: SGHNT, YYREEE (reference sequence).